A selection of T cell receptor beta chains follows, all from one sample in a study of blood T cells in healthy people across ages. One entry per CDR3 protein, called by TCRdb with MiXCR from the 5' RACE reads. Here the sample spans hundreds of thousands of distinct CDR3 sequences, approximately 40% being singletons. The sample taken for sequencing was blood. The source of these receptors is a man at least 80 years old in good health. The CDR3 runs from the conserved cysteine through the conserved F or W. The order of the fields is D gene, J gene, clone size, V gene, CDR3 protein, CDR3 DNA. A D gene is named only where the DNA matches it firmly. Clone size, where shown, is once, few, many, or a class for clones that have expanded.

>TRBD2|TRBJ2-3|few|TRBV20-1
CSARPHEETSGGTDTQYF
TGCAGTGCTAGACCTCACGAAGAGACTAGCGGGGGCACAGATACGCAGTATTTT
>-|TRBJ2-3|-|TRBV7-6
CASSFGGQLDTQYF
TGTGCCAGCAGCTTCGGCGGGCAATTAGATACGCAGTATTTT
>TRBD2|TRBJ2-5|many|TRBV6-2/TRBV6-3
CASSYSLAGAETQYF
TGTGCCAGCAGTTACTCCCTAGCGGGAGCGGAGACCCAGTACTTC
>-|TRBJ2-1|few|TRBV5-4
CASSPKGSENYNEQFF
TGTGCCAGCAGCCCCAAAGGGAGCGAAAACTACAATGAGCAGTTCTTC
>TRBD1|TRBJ2-7|-|TRBV5-1
CASTRTGTGGHEQYF
TGCGCCAGCACCCGAACCGGGACAGGGGGTCACGAGCAGTACTTC
>-|TRBJ1-4|few|TRBV19
CASSIGDGNEKLFF
TGTGCCAGTAGTATTGGAGACGGTAATGAAAAACTGTTTTTT
>TRBD1|TRBJ2-3|-|TRBV27
CASRPTGPTDTQYF
TGTGCCAGCAGACCGACAGGGCCGACCGATACGCAGTATTTT
>TRBD1|TRBJ2-7|once|TRBV6-4
CASSEPPGQGAWEQYF
TGTGCCAGCAGTGAACCCCCGGGACAGGGAGCTTGGGAGCAGTACTTC
>-|TRBJ2-1|once|TRBV27
CASSLLARGNEQFF
TGTGCCAGCAGTTTATTGGCCAGGGGCAATGAGCAGTTCTTC
>-|TRBJ2-5|-|TRBV29-1
CSCLGAEETQYF
TGCAGCTGTCTGGGGGCGGAAGAGACCCAGTACTTC
>-|TRBJ2-3|-|TRBV7-2
CASGSEITRTSTDTQYF
TGTGCCAGCGGCTCAGAGATAACACGAACGAGCACAGATACGCAGTATTTT
>-|TRBJ2-1|-|TRBV7-8
CASSYKNGGINEQFF
TGTGCCAGCAGCTACAAAAATGGGGGGATCAATGAGCAGTTCTTC
>-|TRBJ2-1|few|TRBV7-2
CASSLLEVEQFF
TGTGCCAGCAGCCTCTTGGAGGTTGAGCAGTTCTTC
>-|TRBJ2-5|-|TRBV20-1
CSARGSQETQYF
TGCAGTGCTAGAGGTAGCCAAGAGACCCAGTACTTC
>-|TRBJ2-1|many|TRBV7-2
CASSLEDSVLARGPEQFF
TGTGCCAGCAGCTTAGAAGATTCAGTCCTAGCCCGGGGTCCAGAGCAGTTCTTC
>-|TRBJ2-7|-|TRBV15
CATSRHGQSYEQYF
TGTGCCACCAGCAGACATGGACAGTCCTACGAGCAGTACTTC
>-|TRBJ2-3|many|TRBV7-3
CASSLTGRLADTQYF
TGTGCCAGCAGCTTAACCGGACGCTTGGCAGATACGCAGTATTTT
>-|TRBJ1-5|-|TRBV2
CASSVGNGNQPQHF
TGTGCCAGCAGTGTTGGGAACGGAAATCAGCCCCAGCATTTT
>-|TRBJ1-1|-|TRBV14
CASSLINTEAFF
TGTGCCAGTAGCCTCATAAACACTGAAGCTTTCTTT
>-|TRBJ2-3|few|TRBV20-1
CSARTAARTWAQYF
TGCAGTGCTCGCACCGCGGCTAGGACTTGGGCGCAGTATTTT
>-|TRBJ1-1|-|TRBV28
CASSTWSEAFF
TGTGCCAGCAGTACATGGTCCGAAGCTTTCTTT
>-|TRBJ2-5|-|TRBV14
CASSQDSTETQYF
TGTGCCAGCAGCCAAGATAGCACGGAGACCCAGTACTTC
>TRBD2|TRBJ2-3|-|TRBV4-3
CASSQELGGGSTDTQYF
TGCGCCAGCAGCCAAGAATTGGGCGGGGGAAGCACAGATACGCAGTATTTT
>-|TRBJ2-7|-|TRBV3-1
CASSQEEGWNTYEQYF
TGTGCCAGCAGCCAAGAAGAGGGATGGAACACCTACGAGCAGTACTTC
>TRBD1|TRBJ2-5|few|TRBV10-2
CASTPGQGAREQYF
TGCGCCAGCACTCCGGGACAGGGGGCGCGGGAGCAGTACTTC
>TRBD1|TRBJ2-3|-|TRBV7-9
CASSSDRASTDTQYF
TGTGCCAGCAGCTCCGACAGGGCCAGCACAGATACGCAGTATTTT
>TRBD1|TRBJ2-5|many|TRBV12-3/TRBV12-4
CASSSGTGPTEQYF
TGTGCCAGCAGTTCGGGGACAGGGCCGACGGAGCAGTACTTC
>TRBD2|TRBJ2-3|-|TRBV7-2
CASSLSPSGGPTDTQYF
TGTGCCAGCAGCTTATCGCCTAGCGGGGGGCCGACAGATACGCAGTATTTT
>TRBD2|TRBJ2-1|-|TRBV5-1
CASSYLAGNNEQFF
TGCGCCAGCAGCTACCTAGCGGGGAACAATGAGCAGTTCTTC
>-|TRBJ1-2|few|TRBV6-2/TRBV6-3
CASSYRGQSGFYGYTF
TGTGCCAGCAGTTATCGTGGTCAGAGTGGGTTCTATGGCTACACCTTC
>-|TRBJ2-4|-|TRBV2
CASGLVVSKNIQYF
TGTGCCAGCGGCCTCGTGGTGTCCAAAAACATTCAGTACTTC
>-|TRBJ2-5|few|TRBV18
CASSPPRPQETQYF
TGTGCCAGCTCACCACCGAGACCCCAGGAGACCCAGTACTTC
>TRBD2|TRBJ2-1|few|TRBV25-1
CASAGLAGYNEQFF
TGTGCCAGCGCGGGGCTAGCGGGCTACAATGAGCAGTTCTTC
>-|TRBJ1-1|-|TRBV27
CASSFIRNTEAFF
TGTGCCAGCAGTTTCATTAGAAACACTGAAGCTTTCTTT
>-|TRBJ1-1|many|TRBV29-1
CSVSGRGAFF
TGCAGCGTCAGCGGTCGTGGAGCTTTCTTT
>-|TRBJ1-1|many|TRBV7-9
CASRQDSNTEAFF
TGTGCCAGCAGACAGGACTCGAACACTGAAGCTTTCTTT
>TRBD2|TRBJ2-1|few|TRBV24-1
CATSDRLAGSSYNEQFF
TGTGCCACCAGTGACCGACTAGCGGGAAGCTCCTACAATGAGCAGTTCTTC
>TRBD1|TRBJ1-3|-|TRBV2
CASSEGQLFGNTIYF
TGTGCCAGCAGTGAGGGACAGCTTTTTGGGAACACCATATATTTT
>-|TRBJ1-1|many|TRBV10-1
CASSGLNTEAFF
TGCGCCAGCAGTGGACTGAACACTGAAGCTTTCTTT
>-|TRBJ1-2|few|TRBV6-2/TRBV6-3
CASGDRRLNYGYTF
TGTGCCAGCGGCGACAGAAGATTAAACTATGGCTACACCTTC
>TRBD1|TRBJ1-1|-|TRBV12-3/TRBV12-4
CASSVTDRDTEAFF
TGTGCCAGCAGTGTGACGGACAGGGATACTGAAGCTTTCTTT
>-|TRBJ2-1|-|TRBV7-6
CASSPHEGEQFF
TGTGCCAGCAGCCCTCACGAGGGTGAGCAGTTCTTC
>-|TRBJ2-2|once|TRBV28
CASRIAGGRNTGELFF
TGTGCCAGCAGGATAGCCGGGGGGCGCAACACCGGGGAGCTGTTTTTT
>-|TRBJ2-1|-|TRBV7-9
CASSLDHAGPYNEQFF
TGTGCTAGCAGCTTAGACCACGCGGGGCCCTACAATGAGCAGTTCTTC
>TRBD1|TRBJ1-6|-|TRBV7-2
CASNNRGGSPLHF
TGTGCCAGCAACAACAGGGGTGGGTCACCCCTCCACTTT
>-|TRBJ2-5|-|TRBV6-5
CASSRGQPQETQYF
TGTGCCAGCAGCCGCGGACAGCCCCAAGAGACCCAGTACTTC
>-|TRBJ1-2|few|TRBV9
CASSAQENYGYTF
TGTGCCAGCAGCGCACAGGAGAACTATGGCTACACCTTC
>TRBD1|TRBJ2-4|few|TRBV30
CAWSGDSRGNIQYF
TGTGCCTGGAGTGGGGACAGCAGGGGGAACATTCAGTACTTC
>TRBD1|TRBJ2-6|once|TRBV11-1
CASSLDRGRPRWGSSGANVLTF
TGTGCCAGCAGCTTAGACAGGGGGCGCCCTCGTTGGGGAAGCTCTGGGGCCAACGTCCTGACTTTC
>TRBD2|TRBJ2-7|-|TRBV5-4
CASSSGLAGEGSYEQYF
TGTGCCAGCAGCTCCGGACTAGCGGGGGAGGGTTCCTACGAGCAGTACTTC
>TRBD2|TRBJ2-5|-|TRBV4-2
CASSQGTSGGTNEQYF
TGTGCCAGCAGCCAAGGGACTAGCGGGGGGACCAATGAGCAGTACTTC
>-|TRBJ2-3|many|TRBV6-2/TRBV6-3
CASSLEGQYTHTQYF
TGTGCCAGCAGTTTGGAGGGACAGTACACACATACGCAGTATTTT
>TRBD1|TRBJ2-4|-|TRBV7-2
CASSPRDRGRTKNIQYF
TGTGCCAGCAGCCCCCGGGACAGGGGGCGTACCAAAAACATTCAGTACTTC
>-|TRBJ2-1|-|TRBV5-4
CASSLADGGSYNEQFF
TGTGCCAGCAGCTTGGCCGACGGCGGATCCTACAATGAGCAGTTCTTC
>-|TRBJ2-3|few|TRBV11-2
CASSLVPGGGRSTDTQYF
TGTGCCAGCAGCTTAGTTCCAGGGGGCGGGAGGAGCACAGATACGCAGTATTTT
>-|TRBJ2-3|-|TRBV11-3
CASSLGPEGDTQYF
TGTGCCAGCAGCTTAGGGCCCGAAGGGGATACGCAGTATTTT
>-|TRBJ2-2|many|TRBV5-1
CASSLVGIPGELFF
TGCGCCAGCAGCTTGGTCGGCATCCCCGGGGAGCTGTTTTTT
>TRBD1|TRBJ2-6|-|TRBV7-6
CASSPQTGGLGANVLTF
TGTGCCAGCAGCCCTCAGACAGGGGGCCTGGGGGCCAACGTCCTGACTTTC
>TRBD1|TRBJ1-4|few|TRBV15
CATSTRTGDFATNEKLFF
TGTGCCACCAGCACCCGGACAGGGGATTTTGCAACTAATGAAAAACTGTTTTTT